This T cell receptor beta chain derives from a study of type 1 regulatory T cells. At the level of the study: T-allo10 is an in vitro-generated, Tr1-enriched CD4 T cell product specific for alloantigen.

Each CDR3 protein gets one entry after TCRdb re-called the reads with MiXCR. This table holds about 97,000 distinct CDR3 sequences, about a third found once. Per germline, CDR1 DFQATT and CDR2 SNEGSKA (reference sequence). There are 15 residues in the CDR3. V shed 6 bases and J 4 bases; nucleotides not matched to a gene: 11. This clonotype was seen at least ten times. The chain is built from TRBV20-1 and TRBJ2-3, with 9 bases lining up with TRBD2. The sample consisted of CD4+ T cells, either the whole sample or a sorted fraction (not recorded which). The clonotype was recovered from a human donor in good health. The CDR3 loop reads CSAPPGSGSPDTQYF. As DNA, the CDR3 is TGCAGTGCGCCCCCGGGTAGCGGGAGTCCAGATACGCAGTATTTT.